Listed below are T cell receptor beta chains from one sample, sequenced in a study of blood T cell repertoires in COVID-19. Measured with immunoSEQ multiplex PCR; TCRdb has only the in-frame clones, and not every one. Of approximately 200,000 clones in the sample, about 86% were seen once. The material sequenced was peripheral blood. The receptors shown here come from a woman between 55 and 75 years old with acute or convalescent COVID-19. Each CDR3 is given with its conserved first and last residue. For some rows the clone size is stated as once, few or many, or as a class when expanded; others skip it.

cdr3_aa v_call clone_size j_call
CASSEELGSAGQPQHF TRBV2 NA TRBJ1-5
CATSRLTRTGFYNSPLHF TRBV15 few TRBJ1-6
CASSSVGGGAREQFF TRBV7-3 NA TRBJ2-1
CASSPTRGTQTQYF TRBV7-2 NA TRBJ2-5
CASRTGTGSYEQYF TRBV2 NA TRBJ2-7
CASSQTPSPYGYTF TRBV2 once TRBJ1-2
CASTGYNSPLHF TRBV12-3/TRBV12-4 NA TRBJ1-6
CASSRSGGGINEQFF TRBV11-3 NA TRBJ2-1
CASRGDSNYGYTF TRBV5-4 NA TRBJ1-2
CASSEVWRGAETQYF TRBV6-1 NA TRBJ2-5
CASRRGTVYGYTF TRBV6-5 NA TRBJ1-2
CASSYSGGMGTEAFF TRBV3-1/TRBV3-2 NA TRBJ1-1
CASREQGGQYF TRBV6-6 NA TRBJ2-3
CASSEAITPSGYTF TRBV6-1 NA TRBJ1-2
CASSQASGGANEQFF TRBV3-1/TRBV3-2 NA TRBJ2-1
CASSFGFGETQYF TRBV11-1 NA TRBJ2-5
CASSGPRTGVSRNTEAFF TRBV25-1 few TRBJ1-1
CASRVRQGDYQPQHF TRBV10-1 NA TRBJ1-5
CASSEVQGAYGYTF TRBV6-1 NA TRBJ1-2
CASSHPSLGRYGYTF TRBV9 NA TRBJ1-2
CASSERYGYTF TRBV6-5 NA TRBJ1-2
CASSIRREAGGLQETQYF TRBV19 NA TRBJ2-5
CASSQGTSGTYEQYF TRBV4-2 NA TRBJ2-7
CASSSRTLTGGFTGELFF TRBV7-9 NA TRBJ2-2
CASSVIDFEKLFF TRBV2 once TRBJ1-4
CASSDWQGASLSSYNSPLHF TRBV6-1 once TRBJ1-6
CASSDTWGYTF TRBV5-4 few TRBJ1-2
CASSLGQGAGQPQHF TRBV3-1/TRBV3-2 NA TRBJ1-5
CSVGHGRREETQYF TRBV29-1 NA TRBJ2-5
CASSRTGKSSYEQYF TRBV5-1 NA TRBJ2-7
CASSQRFASARSYEQYF TRBV3-1/TRBV3-2 NA TRBJ2-7
CASRSRGDSINTGELFF TRBV19 NA TRBJ2-2
CASRKSRTGRKETQYF TRBV19 NA TRBJ2-5
CASSILGTGNQPQHF TRBV19 NA TRBJ1-5
CASREPGQANYGYTF TRBV2 NA TRBJ1-2
CSASKGEISPLHF TRBV20-1 NA TRBJ1-6
CASQRGRETQYF TRBV28 NA TRBJ2-5
CASSLAWTSGGIYNEQFF TRBV5-6 NA TRBJ2-1
CASSSRDSRGGLQFF TRBV7-2 NA TRBJ2-1
CASSDRASSGFRTGELFF TRBV6-4 NA TRBJ2-2
CASSLDRTYEQYF TRBV5-6 NA TRBJ2-7
CAISDRGAYNEQFF TRBV10-3 NA TRBJ2-1
CASSLDRGRSGYTF TRBV5-1 few TRBJ1-2
CASSYSSLIDMRLHF TRBV6-6 few TRBJ1-6
CASSEGRVVEYGKNIQYF TRBV6-1 NA TRBJ2-4
CACPRTGRATEAFF TRBV30 NA TRBJ1-1
CASSPGAANEKLFF TRBV5-1 few TRBJ1-4
CASRPTGGTTETQYF TRBV28 NA TRBJ2-5
CASSLSLGPGSPLHF TRBV5-1 NA TRBJ1-6
CASSWDRDGDYGYTF TRBV5-6 NA TRBJ1-2
CASGSQTYEQYF TRBV27 once TRBJ2-7
CASSQDYQDYGYTF TRBV4-3 NA TRBJ1-2
CASSVRENTEAFF TRBV9 NA TRBJ1-1
CATSRVAGSGNTIYF TRBV15 once TRBJ1-3
CASSLTGSSYNEQFF TRBV6-5 NA TRBJ2-1
CASRLAGTGETNEKLFF TRBV28 NA TRBJ1-4
CASSLPGKGDTEAFF TRBV5-4 few TRBJ1-1
CTSSQVLAGPNTGELFF TRBV1 NA TRBJ2-2
CASSTDRGLNVEQFF TRBV27 NA TRBJ2-1
CASSLPRGRWETQYF TRBV23-1 NA TRBJ2-5